This T cell receptor beta chain is drawn from a study of CD8 T cells in ankylosing spondylitis. Whole-study findings and limits: Characteristic, it appeared, of ankylosing spondylitis blood was a TCR beta motif of 7 or 8 highly homologous variants.

Germline CDR1 is MNHEY and CDR2 is SMNVEV (reference sequence). CDR3 length: 15 amino acids. The V gene end was trimmed by 5 bases and the J gene end by 10 bases; junction bases not matched to a gene: 11. To note about this clonotype: The target antigen is unknown.

Each CDR3 protein gets one entry after TCRdb re-called the 5' RACE reads with MiXCR. The table records a few hundred thousand distinct CDR3 sequences, around 24% of them present only once. Input material: blood, either unsorted or a sorted T cell fraction (not recorded which). This receptor was identified in a male donor with ankylosing spondylitis. This chain uses TRBV27 with TRBJ1-6; 7 positions agree with TRBD1. The CDR3 coding sequence is TGTGCCAGCAGTGAAACCCCAGGGGGTAGGTCACCCCTCCACTTT. This codes for CASSETPGGRSPLHF.